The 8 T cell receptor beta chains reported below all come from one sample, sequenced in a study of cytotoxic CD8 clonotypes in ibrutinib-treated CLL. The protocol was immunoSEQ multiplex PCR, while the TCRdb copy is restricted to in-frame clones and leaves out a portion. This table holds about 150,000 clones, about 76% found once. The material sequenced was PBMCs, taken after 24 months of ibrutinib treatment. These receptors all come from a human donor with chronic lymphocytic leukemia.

In DNA, the CDR3 is TGTGCCAGCAGACCCACAGGGAGGGGTCAGCCCCAGCATTTT. It is translated as CASRPTGRGQPQHF. V usage is TRBV6-6 and J usage is TRBJ1-5, with D perhaps TRBD1 (6 bases). The V end was cut by 6 bases, the J end by 6 bases, with 15 bases between. The CDR3 has 14 amino acids. From germline, CDR1 is MNHNY and CDR2 SVGAGI (reference sequence).

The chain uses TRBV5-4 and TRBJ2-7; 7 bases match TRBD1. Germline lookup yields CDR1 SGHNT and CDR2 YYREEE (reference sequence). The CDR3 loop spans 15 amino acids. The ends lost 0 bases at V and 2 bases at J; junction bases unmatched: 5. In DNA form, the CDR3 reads TGTGCCAGCAGCTTGGGAGGGGGCAGCCCCTACGAGCAGTACTTC. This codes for CASSLGGGSPYEQYF.

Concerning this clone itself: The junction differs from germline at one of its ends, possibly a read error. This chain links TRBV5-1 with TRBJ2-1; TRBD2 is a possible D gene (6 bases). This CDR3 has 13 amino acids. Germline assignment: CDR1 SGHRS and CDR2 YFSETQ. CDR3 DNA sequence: TGCGCCAGCAGCTTGTCGCGGGAACTGGGATCAGTCTTC. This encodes CASSLSRELGSVF. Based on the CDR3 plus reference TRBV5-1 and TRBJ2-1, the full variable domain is KAGVTQTPRYLIKTRGQQVTLSCSPISGHRSVSWYQQTPGQGLQFLFEYFSETQRNKGNFPGRFSGRQFSNSRSEMNVSTLELGDSALYLCASSLSRELGSVFGPGTRLTVL.

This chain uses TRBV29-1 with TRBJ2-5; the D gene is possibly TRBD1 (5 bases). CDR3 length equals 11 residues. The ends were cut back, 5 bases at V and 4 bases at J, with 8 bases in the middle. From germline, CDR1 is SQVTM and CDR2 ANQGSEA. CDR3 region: CSVYRGETQYF. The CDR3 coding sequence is TGCAGCGTTTATAGGGGAGAGACCCAGTACTTC.

CDR3 in amino acids: CASGRIPSYEQYF. CDR3 in DNA: TGTGCCAGTGGTCGCATCCCCTCCTACGAGCAGTACTTC. The gene calls are TRBV6-5 and TRBJ2-7, with D unclear. Germline V gene data show CDR1 as MNHEY and CDR2 as SVGAGI. The V and J ends lost 9 bases and 0 bases respectively, with 12 bases between them. The CDR3 spans 13 residues.

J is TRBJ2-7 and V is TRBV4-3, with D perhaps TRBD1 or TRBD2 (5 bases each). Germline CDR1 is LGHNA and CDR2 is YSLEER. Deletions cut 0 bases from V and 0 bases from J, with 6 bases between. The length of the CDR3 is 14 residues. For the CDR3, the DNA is TGCGCCAGCAGCCAAGAGGGGGTCTCCTACGAGCAGTACTTC. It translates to CASSQEGVSYEQYF.

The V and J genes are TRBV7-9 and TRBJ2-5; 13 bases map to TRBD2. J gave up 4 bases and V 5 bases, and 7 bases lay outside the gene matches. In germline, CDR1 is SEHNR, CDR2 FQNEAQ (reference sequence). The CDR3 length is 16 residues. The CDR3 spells CASSPQGLAGTETQYF. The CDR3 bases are TGTGCCAGCAGCCCCCAGGGACTAGCGGGGACAGAGACCCAGTACTTC.

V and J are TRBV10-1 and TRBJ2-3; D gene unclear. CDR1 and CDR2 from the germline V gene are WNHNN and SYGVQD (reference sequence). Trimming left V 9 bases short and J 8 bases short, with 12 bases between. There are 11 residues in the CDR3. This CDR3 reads CARKFRSTQYF. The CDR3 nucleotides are TGCGCCAGGAAATTTAGAAGTACGCAGTATTTT.